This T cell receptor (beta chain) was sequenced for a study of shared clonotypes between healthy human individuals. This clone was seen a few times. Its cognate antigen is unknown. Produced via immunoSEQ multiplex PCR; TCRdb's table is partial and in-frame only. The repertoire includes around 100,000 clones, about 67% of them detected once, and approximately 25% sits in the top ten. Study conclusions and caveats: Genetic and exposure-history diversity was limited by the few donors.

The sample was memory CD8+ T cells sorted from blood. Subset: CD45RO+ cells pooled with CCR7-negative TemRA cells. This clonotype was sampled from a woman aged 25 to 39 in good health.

The CDR3 DNA is TGTGCCAGCAGCCTTCCCGCCGGGACGAGATTAAGGAACGAGCAGTACTTC. This codes for CASSLPAGTRLRNEQYF. The chain links TRBV5-4 to TRBJ2-7; D tentatively fits TRBD1 or TRBD2 (5 bases each). The CDR3 has 17 residues. With 4 bases removed from V and 5 bases from J, the gap between germline ends came to 25 bases. In germline, CDR1 is SGHNT, CDR2 YYREEE (reference sequence). Full variable domain (remainder filled in from reference TRBV5-4 and TRBJ2-7): ETGVTQSPTHLIKTRGQQVTLRCSSQSGHNTVSWYQQALGQGPQFIFQYYREEENGRGNFPPRFSGLQFPNYSSELNVNALELDDSALYLCASSLPAGTRLRNEQYFGPGTRLTVT.